This T cell receptor beta chain was recorded in a study of OX40 agonist ivuxolimab in advanced cancers. Study in general: One hepatocellular carcinoma and two cutaneous melanoma patients partially responded.

Sequencing used immunoSEQ multiplex PCR; TCRdb keeps in-frame clones, though not all of them. The sample lists some 50,000 clones, roughly 85% seen once, with over 7% in the top ten. In the case of this clone: Its antigen is still unknown.

CDR3 length: 14 residues. V lost 7 bases to trimming and J lost 0 bases, with 10 bases between them. Looked up from germline, CDR1 is SQVTM and CDR2 is ANQGSEA. Findings and caveats of the study: Clones of CD4+ and CD8+ blood T cells grew by week 6 at doses of 0.1 to 3.0 mg/kg. Normalized T-cell clonal expansion was also low in some nonresponders.

The J gene is TRBJ2-6, the V gene TRBV29-1; D gene ambiguous. This TCR derives from an adult with an advanced solid tumor such as melanoma, head and neck, liver or kidney cancer. The sequencing here drew on CD4+ or CD8+ T cells sorted from blood, taken in a trial of the OX40 agonist ivuxolimab. This CDR3 reads CSAGPSSGANVLTF. The CDR3 coding sequence is TGCAGCGCCGGACCGAGCTCTGGGGCCAACGTCCTGACTTTC. Full variable domain (rest looked up from reference TRBV29-1 and TRBJ2-6): SAVISQKPSRDICQRGTSLTIQCQVDSQVTMMFWYRQQPGQSLTLIATANQGSEATYESGFVIDKFPISRPNLTFSTLTVSNMSPEDSSIYLCSAGPSSGANVLTFGAGSRLTVL.